The sequence of this T cell receptor beta chain was determined in a study of T cell responses to AZD1222 COVID-19 vaccine. At the level of the study: Whether given at about 4 or about 12 weeks, second doses were pooled.

V was pared by 5 bases and J by 2 bases, with 8 bases between. The germline V gene encodes CDR1 LNHDA and CDR2 SQIVND (reference sequence). The CDR3 loop spans 13 amino acids. Assay: immunoSEQ multiplex PCR; the TCRdb copy retains only in-frame clones and omits some. In the table there are about 78,000 clones, 80% to 85% of which are singletons. On this clone: What it recognizes is unknown.

Study-wide findings and caveats: Clonal diversity was possibly underestimated, and white British individuals and females predominated among donors. Along spike, vaccine-associated CD4 TCRs were found throughout, with dominance at 160-218 and 743-854.

This TCR derives from an adult in good health. The sample was peripheral blood, taken on day 0 of AZD1222 vaccination. J is TRBJ2-3 and V is TRBV19; D ambiguous. CDR3: CASSGRNTDTQYF. The CDR3 bases are TGTGCCAGTAGTGGCCGCAACACAGATACGCAGTATTTT. The full variable domain, rest sourced from reference TRBV19 and TRBJ2-3, is DGGITQSPKYLFRKEGQNVTLSCEQNLNHDAMYWYRQDPGQGLRLIYYSQIVNDFQKGDIAEGYSVSREKKESFPLTVTSAQKNPTAFYLCASSGRNTDTQYFGPGTRLTVL.